The 21 T cell receptor beta chains given below trace back to one sample, sequenced in a study of OX40 agonist ivuxolimab in advanced cancers. Library method: the immunoSEQ multiplex PCR assay. TCRdb's version of the immuneACCESS table is confined to in-frame rearrangements and falls short of the full clone set. An unresolved V gene accounts for under half of the shortfall where checked; the remainder is of unknown origin. Counted in this sample were roughly 48,000 clones; about 79% of them appeared once. About 2.4% of the sample lies in the top ten. The input for sequencing was CD4+ or CD8+ T cells sorted from blood, taken in a trial of the OX40 agonist ivuxolimab. Receptors originate from an adult with an advanced solid tumor such as melanoma, head and neck, liver or kidney cancer.

The V call is TRBV6-5, the J call TRBJ1-2; tentatively, D is TRBD1 (6 bases). The germline V and J ends were trimmed by 2 bases and 8 bases, with 9 bases remaining between them. Germline-derived CDR1 and CDR2 are MNHEY and SVGAGI. CDR3 length equals 12 residues. Here the CDR3 DNA reads TGTGCCAGCAGTTACGGGGGCGGCGGCTACACCTTC. Translating gives CASSYGGGGYTF.

The V call is TRBV12-5, the J call TRBJ2-7; D not certain. The germline CDR1 and CDR2 sequences are LGHNT and FRNRAP. The V gene lost 0 bases and the J gene lost 8 bases, with 11 bases spanning the gap. The CDR3 consists of 13 residues. In DNA form, the CDR3 reads TGTGCTAGTGGTTTGGTAACAACGCAGCAGCAGTACTTC. It specifies CASGLVTTQQQYF.

This clone came up once. The genes are TRBV6-1 and TRBJ2-6; 7 positions agree with TRBD1. Trimming took 1 base from V and 2 from J; bases not matched to a gene: 5. From germline, CDR1 is MNHNS and CDR2 SASEGT. This CDR3 has 17 residues. The CDR3 sequence: CASSEETGNTGANVLTF. The CDR3, as DNA: TGTGCCAGCAGTGAAGAGACAGGGAATACTGGGGCCAACGTCCTGACTTTC.

This chain uses TRBV27 with TRBJ2-7; D is unclear. The CDR3 has 14 amino acids. Germline V CDR1 and CDR2: MNHEY, SMNVEV (reference sequence). V shed 3 bases and J shed 5 bases, with 14 bases lying between them. DNA of the CDR3: TGTGCCAGCAGTTTCGGCGCGAGGTTCCACGAGCAGTACTTC. Residues: CASSFGARFHEQYF.

The genes are TRBV20-1 and TRBJ2-1; D unresolved. CDR3 length: 11 residues. Germline V gives CDR1 DFQATT, CDR2 SNEGSKA (reference sequence). Trimming took 5 bases from V and 0 from J, leaving 2 bases between them. The CDR3 protein is CSALSYNEQFF. The CDR3 nucleotides are TGCAGTGCTCTCTCCTACAATGAGCAGTTCTTC.

This clone occurred a few times. The CDR3 DNA sequence: TGTGCCAGCAGCCCCCTGTGGGGGAGAGGAAACACCATATATTTT. Its protein is CASSPLWGRGNTIYF. V usage is TRBV14 and J usage is TRBJ1-3; the D gene is possibly TRBD1 (5 bases). V gave up 4 bases and J gave up 4 bases, with 14 bases separating them. CDR3 length: 15 residues. Germline CDR1 and CDR2: SGHDN and FVKESK.

The rearrangement uses TRBV2 and TRBJ2-2, with 8 bases that match TRBD1. Germline V gene sequence: CDR1 SNHLY, CDR2 FYNNEI. V lost 5 bases, J lost 2 bases, and 4 bases stayed unmatched. The CDR3 contains 15 residues. CDR3 sequence (DNA): TGTGCCAGCAGTCCGGACAGGGTAAACACCGGGGAGCTGTTTTTT. It yields the protein CASSPDRVNTGELFF. Full variable domain (remainder filled in from reference TRBV2 and TRBJ2-2): EPEVTQTPSHQVTQMGQEVILRCVPISNHLYFYWYRQILGQKVEFLVSFYNNEISEKSEIFDDQFSVERPDGSNFTLKIRSTKLEDSAMYFCASSPDRVNTGELFFGEGSRLTVL.

V usage is TRBV12-5 and J usage is TRBJ1-5; 7 bases map to TRBD1. This CDR3 is built from 17 residues. The ends lost 2 bases at V and 0 bases at J; junction bases unmatched: 7. Per the germline V gene, CDR1 is LGHNT and CDR2 is FRNRAP. The CDR3 is CASGLNRDSYSNQPQHF. Here the CDR3 DNA reads TGTGCTAGTGGTTTGAACCGGGACAGCTATAGCAATCAGCCCCAGCATTTT.

The chain has TRBV6-5 and TRBJ2-7, with 8 bases that match TRBD2. V trimming: 4 bases; J trimming: 4 bases; junction bases outside the gene matches: 9. Germline values: CDR1 MNHEY, CDR2 SVGAGI. The CDR3 runs to 15 residues. DNA for the CDR3: TGTGCCAGCAGTTCCCCGGGACTAGGCCTTTACGAGCAGTACTTC. It specifies CASSSPGLGLYEQYF.

This clone came up once. As DNA, the CDR3 is TGTGCCAGCAGTTACGTCCAGGGGAGTGTGACAGATACGCAGTATTTT. Translating it yields CASSYVQGSVTDTQYF. The rearrangement links TRBV6-5 to TRBJ2-3; D is perhaps TRBD1 (6 bases). The CDR3 covers 16 residues. The V gene lost 2 bases and the J gene lost 3 bases, with 15 bases spanning the gap. Germline V gene lookup returns CDR1 MNHEY and CDR2 SVGAGI.

This clone came up a few times. The chain has TRBV2 and TRBJ2-7; D is ambiguous. With 4 bases removed from V and 3 bases from J, the gap between germline ends came to 7 bases. The germline gives CDR1 SNHLY, CDR2 FYNNEI. This CDR3 has 12 amino acids. The CDR3 here is CASSVSGYEQYF. Written as DNA, the CDR3 is TGTGCCAGCAGTGTATCTGGCTACGAGCAGTACTTC.

The chain employs TRBV7-2 and TRBJ2-2; 13 bases align to TRBD2. Germline CDR1 is SGHTA and CDR2 is FQGNSA. CDR3 size: 17 residues. J gave up 7 bases and V 5 bases, and 10 bases lay outside the gene matches. Here the CDR3 DNA reads TGTGCCAGCAGCGCAGGACTAGCGGGAGTGGGGTACGGGGAGCTGTTTTTT. It is translated as CASSAGLAGVGYGELFF.

This chain's CDR3 is CASSAQGADTQYF. The CDR3, as DNA: TGCGCCAGCAGCGCACAGGGGGCAGATACGCAGTATTTT. The J gene is TRBJ2-3, the V gene TRBV5-1; 8 nucleotides agree with TRBD1. Germline CDR1 and CDR2: SGHRS and YFSETQ. This CDR3 is built from 13 residues. Trimming removed 4 bases from V and 4 bases from J; junction bases left unmatched: 2.

The chain links TRBV7-6 to TRBJ1-4; D is undetermined. V was clipped by 0 bases and J by 0 bases, with 5 bases between them. This CDR3 is 15 amino acids long. The germline gives CDR1 SGHVS, CDR2 FNYEAQ. The CDR3 region is CASSLATTTNEKLFF. CDR3 nucleotide sequence: TGTGCCAGCAGCTTAGCTACGACAACTAATGAAAAACTGTTTTTT.

This clone has only a few counts. The chain employs TRBV7-2 and TRBJ2-1, with 9 positions matching TRBD2. The trim removed 1 base at V and 4 bases at J, leaving 8 bases unmatched. The CDR3 spans 17 residues. Per germline, CDR1 SGHTA and CDR2 FQGNSA. The CDR3 protein is CASSLGWTSEPYNEQFF. CDR3 sequence (DNA): TGTGCCAGCAGCTTAGGGTGGACTAGCGAACCGTACAATGAGCAGTTCTTC.

CDR3 DNA sequence: TGTGCCAGCACCTCGGGGGGCGGGGGCTATGGCTACACCTTC. Translation gives CASTSGGGGYGYTF. The chain couples TRBV5-6 to TRBJ1-2; D is possibly TRBD1 (6 bases). V was trimmed by 6 bases and J by 4 bases, leaving 16 bases between them. Germline loops: CDR1 SGHDT, CDR2 YYEEEE. This CDR3 contains 14 residues.

In its sample, this clone was seen a few times. This chain uses TRBV9 with TRBJ2-1; D possibly corresponds to TRBD2 (5 bases). The germline V gene encodes CDR1 SGDLS and CDR2 YYNGEE. The V and J ends lost 3 bases and 10 bases respectively, with 14 bases between them. The CDR3 is 13 residues long. The CDR3 here is CASSAPGSEEQFF. The CDR3 DNA reads as TGTGCCAGCAGCGCCCCGGGGTCGGAGGAGCAGTTCTTC.

As concerns this clone: The junction does not match germline at one end; this may be a read error. This chain links TRBV27 with TRBJ2-7, with 9 bases that match TRBD1. The germline V gene has CDR1 MNHEY and CDR2 SMNVEV (reference sequence). CDR3 size: 15 residues. This chain's CDR3 is CASSPLSGTGYVQYF. CDR3 bases: TGTGCCAGCAGTCCCTTATCGGGGACAGGGTACGTGCAGTACTTC.

The chain recombines TRBV7-3 with TRBJ2-7; no firm D call. V shed 2 bases and J shed 2 bases, with 16 bases lying between them. Germline values: CDR1 SGHTA, CDR2 FQGTGA. The CDR3 is made up of 16 amino acids. The CDR3 spells CASSLGGPRSPYEQYF. Written as DNA, the CDR3 is TGTGCCAGCAGCTTAGGTGGCCCTAGAAGCCCCTACGAGCAGTACTTC.

The V gene is TRBV6-1, the J gene TRBJ1-5, with TRBD1 matching 7 bases. The V and J ends lost 6 bases and 4 bases, in that order; junction bases with no gene match: 9. Per the germline V gene, CDR1 is MNHNS and CDR2 is SASEGT. CDR3 length: 15 amino acids. CDR3 amino acids: CASSLGRGGNQPQHF. The DNA for the CDR3 is TGTGCCAGCAGCCTCGGCAGGGGGGGTAATCAGCCCCAGCATTTT.

The chain has TRBV29-1 and TRBJ2-2; D call uncertain. V was shortened by 6 bases and J by 3 bases, with 5 bases between the two germline ends. This CDR3 has 11 residues. Germline V gene sequence: CDR1 SQVTM, CDR2 ANQGSEA. CDR3 protein: CSVTDTGELFF. The CDR3 nucleotides are TGCAGCGTAACGGACACCGGGGAGCTGTTTTTT.